A single sample is the source of the 8 T cell receptor beta chains below, sequenced in a study of Ad26.COV2.S vaccination and SARS-CoV-2 variants. Treatment described: some 20 received Ad26.COV2.S at low or high dose, single or two shots; 5 received placebo; per-sample allocation not given. Following the first vaccine or placebo injection, samples were taken on day 63. TCRdb's copy holds only in-frame clones and misses some; the assay was immunoSEQ multiplex PCR. The sample comprises over 250,000 clones, around 87% of which are singletons, and under 4% rests with the top ten. This sample comprised peripheral blood, obtained in a trial of Ad26.COV2.S vaccine versus placebo. These receptors all stem from a person aged 18-60 years who received the Ad26.COV2.S COVID-19 vaccine or a placebo.

This clone is a singleton in its sample. The V call is TRBV10-3, the J call TRBJ1-3; TRBD1 aligns across 10 bases. Germline-derived CDR1 and CDR2 are ENHRY and SYGVKD. The ends lost 9 bases at V and 4 bases at J; junction bases unmatched: 3. The CDR3 is 13 residues long. The CDR3 sequence: CAIRTGGGNTIYF. Written as DNA, the CDR3 is TGTGCCATTAGGACAGGGGGAGGAAACACCATATATTTT.

This clone came up a few times. The chain is built from TRBV30 and TRBJ2-7; 8 nucleotides align to TRBD1. V lost 5 bases and J lost 2; bases outside the gene matches: 5. CDR3 length equals 13 residues. In germline, CDR1 is GTSNPN, CDR2 SVGIG (reference sequence). The CDR3 DNA reads as TGTGCCTGGGGACAGGGTAGAACCTACGAGCAGTACTTC. Amino acids: CAWGQGRTYEQYF. Complete variable domain (other parts from reference TRBV30 and TRBJ2-7): SQTIHQWPATLVQPVGSPLSLECTVEGTSNPNLYWYRQAAGRGLQLLFYSVGIGQISSEVPQNLSASRPQDRQFILSSKKLLLSDSGFYLCAWGQGRTYEQYFGPGTRLTVT.

V gene TRBV28 combines with J gene TRBJ1-2; TRBD1 aligns across 11 bases. CDR1 MDHEN and CDR2 SYDVKM come from the germline V gene. This CDR3 is built from 16 residues. Trimming at V came to 6 bases and at J to 8 bases, leaving 14 bases not matched to a gene. The CDR3 DNA reads TGTGCCAGCAGGGACTTGGGACAGGGGGGAATCTGGGGCTACACCTTC. The encoded protein is CASRDLGQGGIWGYTF.

The chain recombines TRBV24-1 with TRBJ2-1; D unresolved. The CDR3 has 13 amino acids. Germline V gene sequence: CDR1 KGHDR, CDR2 SFDVKD. V was cut by 7 bases and J by 4 bases, with 10 bases left in between. CDR3 coding DNA: TGTGCCACCAGCGCGACAAGTTACAATGAGCAGTTCTTC. This sequence encodes CATSATSYNEQFF.

This clone was observed a few times. The CDR3: CASSGTGVNSPLHF. CDR3 bases: TGTGCCAGCAGCGGAACAGGGGTCAATTCACCCCTCCACTTT. J is TRBJ1-6 and V is TRBV7-2; TRBD1 matches at 7 bases. There are 14 residues in the CDR3. Germline V lookup: CDR1 SGHTA, CDR2 FQGNSA. V was clipped by 5 bases and J by 7 bases; unmatched bases: 5.

This clone came up once. The chain links TRBV6-1 to TRBJ2-3; D might be TRBD1 or TRBD2, each matching 5 bases. This CDR3 comprises 16 residues. The germline V gene has CDR1 MNHNS and CDR2 SASEGT. Trimming stripped 3 bases from V and 6 bases from J, with 19 bases between. In DNA form, the CDR3 reads TGTGCCAGCAGTGACCCGGGACGTATTACTCTGGATACGCAGTATTTT. This translates into CASSDPGRITLDTQYF.

This clone has more than one count but fewer than ten. CDR3 residues: CASSEGPGRTYEQYF. The CDR3 DNA sequence: TGCGCCAGCAGTGAGGGCCCCGGGAGAACCTACGAGCAGTACTTC. The rearrangement links TRBV10-1 to TRBJ2-7, with a tentative D call TRBD2 (6 bases). Germline V lookup: CDR1 WNHNN, CDR2 SYGVQD (reference sequence). V lost 2 bases, J lost 2 bases, and 13 bases lay in between. The CDR3 has 15 residues.

The chain combines TRBV7-2 with TRBJ2-5, with TRBD2 as a possible D gene (7 bases). The CDR3 is 16 residues long. Per the germline V gene, CDR1 is SGHTA and CDR2 is FQGNSA. Trimming took off 4 bases at V and 4 bases at J, with 19 bases between the two ends. CDR3 region: CASSYDAGAPGETQYF. The CDR3 DNA reads TGTGCCAGCAGCTATGACGCGGGGGCGCCCGGAGAGACCCAGTACTTC.